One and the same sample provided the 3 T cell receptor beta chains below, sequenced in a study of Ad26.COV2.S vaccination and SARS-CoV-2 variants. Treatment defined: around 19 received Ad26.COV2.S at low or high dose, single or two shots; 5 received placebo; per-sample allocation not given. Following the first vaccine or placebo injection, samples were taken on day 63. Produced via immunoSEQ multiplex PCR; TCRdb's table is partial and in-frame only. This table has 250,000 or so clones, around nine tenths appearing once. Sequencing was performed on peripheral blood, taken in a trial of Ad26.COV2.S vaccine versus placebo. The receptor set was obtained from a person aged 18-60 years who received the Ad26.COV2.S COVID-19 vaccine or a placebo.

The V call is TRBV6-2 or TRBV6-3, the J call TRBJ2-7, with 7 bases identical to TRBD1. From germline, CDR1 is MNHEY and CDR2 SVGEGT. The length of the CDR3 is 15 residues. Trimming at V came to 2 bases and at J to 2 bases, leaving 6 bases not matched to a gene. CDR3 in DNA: TGTGCCAGCAGTTACCCTGGGGACAGAGCCTACGAGCAGTACTTC. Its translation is CASSYPGDRAYEQYF.

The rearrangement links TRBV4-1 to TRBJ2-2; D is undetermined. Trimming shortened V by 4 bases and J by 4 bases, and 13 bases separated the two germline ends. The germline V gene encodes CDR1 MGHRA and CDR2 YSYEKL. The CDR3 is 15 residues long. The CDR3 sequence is CASSLTPVGTGELFF. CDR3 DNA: TGCGCCAGCAGCCTGACCCCCGTCGGCACCGGGGAGCTGTTTTTT.

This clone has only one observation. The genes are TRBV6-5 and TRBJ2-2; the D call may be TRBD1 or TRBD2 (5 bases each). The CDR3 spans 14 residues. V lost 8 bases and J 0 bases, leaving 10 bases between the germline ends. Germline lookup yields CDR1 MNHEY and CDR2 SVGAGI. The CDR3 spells CASSGRTNTGELFF. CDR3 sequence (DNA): TGTGCCAGCTCGGGACGGACGAACACCGGGGAGCTGTTTTTT.